What follows are 5 T cell receptor beta chains derived from one specimen sequenced in a study of OX40 agonist ivuxolimab in advanced cancers. Library creation used the immunoSEQ multiplex PCR assay. This immuneACCESS table, as held by TCRdb, lists in-frame sequences with V and J called but not all clones. Of the missing ones, under half trace to an unresolved V gene in checked studies; the others have no known cause. Present in this sample are tens of thousands of clones, roughly 87% of which were seen just once. The ten largest account for roughly 0.77% of the sample. The sample was CD4+ or CD8+ T cells sorted from blood, taken in a trial of the OX40 agonist ivuxolimab. Receptors were obtained from an adult with an advanced solid tumor such as melanoma, head and neck, liver or kidney cancer.

V is TRBV6-5 and J is TRBJ1-1; D not resolved. CDR1 and CDR2 from the germline V gene are MNHEY and SVGAGI. The V and J ends lost 0 bases and 6 bases respectively, with 11 bases between them. The CDR3 loop spans 14 amino acids. CDR3 protein: CASSYSVNRAEAFF. CDR3 DNA sequence: TGTGCCAGCAGTTACTCGGTAAACAGAGCTGAAGCTTTCTTT.

The chain uses TRBV9 and TRBJ1-4; a weak D match, TRBD1 (5 bases). Per the germline V gene, CDR1 is SGDLS and CDR2 is YYNGEE. Deletions cut 6 bases from V and 8 bases from J, with 17 bases between. CDR3 length equals 14 residues. The CDR3 bases are TGTGCCAGCACCCGGGGGGAGGGTGACGAAAAACTGTTTTTT. Its protein is CASTRGEGDEKLFF.

V is TRBV6-1 and J is TRBJ2-7; D is unresolved. Trimming took off 6 bases at V and 1 base at J, with 10 bases between the two ends. Germline values: CDR1 MNHNS, CDR2 SASEGT. There are 13 residues in the CDR3. CDR3 in amino acids: CASRDPWSYEQYF. The CDR3 DNA reads as TGTGCCAGCAGGGATCCGTGGTCCTACGAGCAGTACTTC.

The chain employs TRBV7-9 and TRBJ2-1, with 13 bases identical to TRBD2. With 4 bases clipped from V and 2 bases from J, the junction kept 2 bases outside the gene matches. CDR1 and CDR2 (germline): SEHNR, FQNEAQ (reference sequence). The CDR3 length is 16 residues. CDR3 bases: TGTGCCAGCAGCTCGGGACTAGCGGGGACCTACAATGAGCAGTTCTTC. Amino acids: CASSSGLAGTYNEQFF. Full variable domain (outside the CDR3, taken from reference TRBV7-9 and TRBJ2-1): DTGVSQNPRHKITKRGQNVTFRCDPISEHNRLYWYRQTLGQGPEFLTYFQNEAQLEKSRLLSDRFSAERPKGSFSTLEIQRTEQGDSAMYLCASSSGLAGTYNEQFFGPGTRLTVL.

This clone was seen a few times. The rearrangement joins TRBV11-2 to TRBJ2-3; TRBD1 matches at 8 bases. The germline V gene has CDR1 SGHAT and CDR2 FQNNGV. With 5 bases clipped from V and 4 bases from J, the junction kept 8 bases outside the gene matches. The CDR3 has 15 residues. DNA of the CDR3: TGTGCCAGCAGCATCAGACAGGGGTCGGCAGATACGCAGTATTTT. Residues: CASSIRQGSADTQYF. Variable domain in full (rest from reference TRBV11-2 and TRBJ2-3): EAGVAQSPRYKIIEKRQSVAFWCNPISGHATLYWYQQILGQGPKLLIQFQNNGVVDDSQLPKDRFSAERLKGVDSTLKIQPAKLEDSAVYLCASSIRQGSADTQYFGPGTRLTVL.